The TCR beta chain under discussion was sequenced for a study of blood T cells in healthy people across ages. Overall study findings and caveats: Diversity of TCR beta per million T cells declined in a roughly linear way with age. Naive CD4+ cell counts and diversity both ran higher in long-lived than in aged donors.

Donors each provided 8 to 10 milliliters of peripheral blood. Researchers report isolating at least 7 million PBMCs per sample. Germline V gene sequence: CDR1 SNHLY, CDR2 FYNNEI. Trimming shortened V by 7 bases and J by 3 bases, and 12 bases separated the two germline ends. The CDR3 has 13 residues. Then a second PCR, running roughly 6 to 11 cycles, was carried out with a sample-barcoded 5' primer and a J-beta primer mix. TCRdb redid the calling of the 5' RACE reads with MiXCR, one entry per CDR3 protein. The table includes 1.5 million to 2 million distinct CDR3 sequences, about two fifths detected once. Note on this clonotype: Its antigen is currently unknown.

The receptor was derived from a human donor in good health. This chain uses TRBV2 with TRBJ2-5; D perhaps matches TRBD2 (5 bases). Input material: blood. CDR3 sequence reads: CASKGVGEETQYF. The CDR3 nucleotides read TGTGCCAGCAAGGGAGTGGGCGAAGAGACCCAGTACTTC.